This TCR beta chain comes out of a study of blood T cell repertoires in COVID-19. Study-wide context: T cells, B-cell-depleted T cells, or PBMCs supplied cDNA or gDNA.

How the authors handled the data: Amplification with reference gene primers provided the estimates of nucleated cell counts. Sequencing used immunoSEQ multiplex PCR; TCRdb keeps in-frame clones, though not all of them. D and trimming were read from the DNA, whereas the V and J calls and clone size are those reported in that table. This table holds 250,000 to 300,000 clones, roughly 87% found once. Germline V gene lookup returns CDR1 SGHTA and CDR2 FQGTGA. The junction had 11 bases not matched to a gene; V was cut back by 5 bases and J by 1 base. The CDR3 contains 17 residues. This clonotype was sampled from a woman in her forties or fifties who had recovered from COVID-19. This rearrangement joins TRBV7-3 to TRBJ1-1, with 9 bases matching TRBD1. The sample taken for sequencing was peripheral blood. In nucleotides, the CDR3 is TGTGCCAGCAGCCATTTACCGGGACAGGGAGCGAACACTGAAGCTTTCTTT. It specifies CASSHLPGQGANTEAFF.